This T cell receptor (beta chain) was sequenced in a study of blood T cell repertoires in COVID-19. Unmatched junction bases numbered 12, after V lost 4 bases and J lost 5 bases. The CDR3 totals 17 residues. The germline gives CDR1 MNHNS, CDR2 SASEGT. Only in-frame clones appear in the TCRdb table, and some are missing; sequencing was by immunoSEQ multiplex PCR. The data contain roughly 140,000 clones, about 87% of them seen just once; the ten biggest clones take up 1.7%. The sequenced sample was peripheral blood. The chain has TRBV6-1 and TRBJ2-1; TRBD1 matches at 9 bases. The receptor was isolated from a woman aged 45-60 years with acute or convalescent COVID-19. For the CDR3, the DNA is TGTGCCAGCAGTGGGGGACAGGGAACTGAAAACCACAATGAGCAGTTCTTC. This translates into CASSGGQGTENHNEQFF.